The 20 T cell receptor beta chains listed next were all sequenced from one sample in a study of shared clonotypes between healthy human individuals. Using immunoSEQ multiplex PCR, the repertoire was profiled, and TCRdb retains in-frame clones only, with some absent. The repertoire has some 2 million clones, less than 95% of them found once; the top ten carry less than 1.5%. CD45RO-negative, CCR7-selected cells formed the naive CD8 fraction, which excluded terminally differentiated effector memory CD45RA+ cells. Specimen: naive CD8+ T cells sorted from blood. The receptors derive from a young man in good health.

Here the CDR3 DNA reads TGCGCCAGCAGCCAGAGCGGGTTGAGTGGGAATGAGCAGTTCTTC. Its protein product is CASSQSGLSGNEQFF. The rearrangement links TRBV4-1 to TRBJ2-1; D possibly corresponds to TRBD2 (6 bases). The CDR3 covers 15 residues. Looked up from germline, CDR1 is MGHRA and CDR2 is YSYEKL. Deletions cut 3 bases from V and 7 bases from J, with 16 bases between.

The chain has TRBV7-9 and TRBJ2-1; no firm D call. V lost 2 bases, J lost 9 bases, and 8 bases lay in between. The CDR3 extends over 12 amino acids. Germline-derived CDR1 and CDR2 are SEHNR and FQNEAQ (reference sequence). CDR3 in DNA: TGTGCCAGCAGCTTACCCGTAGGTGAGCAGTTCTTC. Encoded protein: CASSLPVGEQFF.

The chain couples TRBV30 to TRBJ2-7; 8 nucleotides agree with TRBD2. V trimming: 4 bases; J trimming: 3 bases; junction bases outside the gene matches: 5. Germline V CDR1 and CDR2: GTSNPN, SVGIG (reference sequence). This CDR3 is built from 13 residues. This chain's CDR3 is CAWTGLVSYEQYF. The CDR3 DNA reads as TGTGCCTGGACGGGACTAGTTAGCTACGAGCAGTACTTC.

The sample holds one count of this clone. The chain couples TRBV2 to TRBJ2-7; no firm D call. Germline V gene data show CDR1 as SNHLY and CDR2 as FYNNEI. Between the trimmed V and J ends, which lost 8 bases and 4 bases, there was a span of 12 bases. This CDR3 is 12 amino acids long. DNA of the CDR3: TGTGCCAGCGAAGGTCTCCGTTACGAGCAGTACTTC. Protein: CASEGLRYEQYF.

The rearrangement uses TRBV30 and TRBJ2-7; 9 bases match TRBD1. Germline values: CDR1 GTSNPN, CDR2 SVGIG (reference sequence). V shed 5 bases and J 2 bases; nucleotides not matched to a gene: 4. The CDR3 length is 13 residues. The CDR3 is CAWSDRGAYEQYF. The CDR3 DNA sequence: TGTGCCTGGTCAGACAGGGGGGCCTACGAGCAGTACTTC.

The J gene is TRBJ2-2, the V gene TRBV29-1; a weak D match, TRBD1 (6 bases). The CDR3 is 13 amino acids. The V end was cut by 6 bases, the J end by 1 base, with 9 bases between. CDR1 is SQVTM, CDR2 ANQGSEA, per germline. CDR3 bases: TGCAGCGTACGGACAGAGAACACCGGGGAGCTGTTTTTT. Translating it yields CSVRTENTGELFF.

As DNA, the CDR3 is TGTGCCAGCAGCGCCCACACCAATGAGCAGTTCTTC. The encoded protein is CASSAHTNEQFF. This chain connects TRBV9 to TRBJ2-1; no definite D call. Germline V gives CDR1 SGDLS, CDR2 YYNGEE. Trimming shortened V by 3 bases and J by 6 bases, and 7 bases separated the two germline ends. The CDR3 loop spans 12 amino acids.

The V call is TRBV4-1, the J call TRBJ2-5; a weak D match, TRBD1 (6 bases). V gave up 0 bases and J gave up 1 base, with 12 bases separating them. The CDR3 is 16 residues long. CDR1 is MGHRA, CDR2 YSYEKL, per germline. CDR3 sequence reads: CASSQEPPGAQETQYF. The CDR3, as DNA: TGCGCCAGCAGCCAAGAACCCCCAGGGGCCCAAGAGACCCAGTACTTC.

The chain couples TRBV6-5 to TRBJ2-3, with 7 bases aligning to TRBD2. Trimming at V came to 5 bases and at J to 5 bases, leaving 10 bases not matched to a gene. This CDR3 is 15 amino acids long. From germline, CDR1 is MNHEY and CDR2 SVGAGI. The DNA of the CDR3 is TGTGCCAGCAGTAGCGGAGGCGGGAGCGGAGATACGCAGTATTTT. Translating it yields CASSSGGGSGDTQYF.

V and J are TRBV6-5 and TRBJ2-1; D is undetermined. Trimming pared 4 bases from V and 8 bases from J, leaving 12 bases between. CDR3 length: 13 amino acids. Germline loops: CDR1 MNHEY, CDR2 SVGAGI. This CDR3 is CASSFRGIDEQFF. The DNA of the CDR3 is TGTGCCAGCAGTTTTCGAGGAATCGATGAGCAGTTCTTC.

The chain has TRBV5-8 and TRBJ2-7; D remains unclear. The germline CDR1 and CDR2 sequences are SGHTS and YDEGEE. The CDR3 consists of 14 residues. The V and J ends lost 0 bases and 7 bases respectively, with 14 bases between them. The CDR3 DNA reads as TGTGCCAGCAGCTTGGTAGGAGCCTACGTGGAGCAGTACTTC. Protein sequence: CASSLVGAYVEQYF.

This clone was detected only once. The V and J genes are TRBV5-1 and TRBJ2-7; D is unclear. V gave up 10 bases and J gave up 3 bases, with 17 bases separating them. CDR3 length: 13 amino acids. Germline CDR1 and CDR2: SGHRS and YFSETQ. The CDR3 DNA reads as TGCGCCTCCAGCAACGAGGCTGGCTACGAGCAGTACTTC. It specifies CASSNEAGYEQYF.

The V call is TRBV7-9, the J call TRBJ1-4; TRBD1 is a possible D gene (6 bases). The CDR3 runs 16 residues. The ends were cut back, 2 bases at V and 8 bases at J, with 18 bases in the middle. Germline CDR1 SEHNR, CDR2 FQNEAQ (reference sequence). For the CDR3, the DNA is TGTGCCAGCAGCTTATTACAGGGCGGCCTTTTGGAAAAACTGTTTTTT. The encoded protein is CASSLLQGGLLEKLFF.

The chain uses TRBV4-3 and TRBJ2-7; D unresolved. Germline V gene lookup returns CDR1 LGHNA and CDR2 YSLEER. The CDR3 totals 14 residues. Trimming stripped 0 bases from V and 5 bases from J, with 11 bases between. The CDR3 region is CASSQEETLHEQYF. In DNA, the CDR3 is TGCGCCAGCAGCCAAGAAGAGACTCTACACGAGCAGTACTTC.

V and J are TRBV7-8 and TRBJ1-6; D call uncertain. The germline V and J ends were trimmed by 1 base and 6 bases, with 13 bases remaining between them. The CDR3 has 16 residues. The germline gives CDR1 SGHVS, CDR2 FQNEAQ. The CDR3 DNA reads TGTGCCAGCAGCTTAGTAAGCCGGGAGGGTAATTCACCCCTCCACTTT. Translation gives CASSLVSREGNSPLHF.

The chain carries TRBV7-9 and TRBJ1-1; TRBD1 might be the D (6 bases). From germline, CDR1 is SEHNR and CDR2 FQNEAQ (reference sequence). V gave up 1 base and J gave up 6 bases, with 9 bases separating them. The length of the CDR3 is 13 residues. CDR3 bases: TGTGCCAGCAGCTTAGTGGACAGCCCTGAAGCTTTCTTT. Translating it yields CASSLVDSPEAFF.

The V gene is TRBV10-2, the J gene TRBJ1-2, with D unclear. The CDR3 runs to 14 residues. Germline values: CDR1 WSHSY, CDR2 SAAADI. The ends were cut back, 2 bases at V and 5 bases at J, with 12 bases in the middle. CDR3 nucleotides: TGCGCCAGCAGTGAGGAGTGGCAGAGTTATGGCTACACCTTC. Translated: CASSEEWQSYGYTF.

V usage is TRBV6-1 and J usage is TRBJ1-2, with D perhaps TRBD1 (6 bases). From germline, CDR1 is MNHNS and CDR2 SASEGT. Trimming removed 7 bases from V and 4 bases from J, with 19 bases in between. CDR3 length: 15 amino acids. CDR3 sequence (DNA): TGTGCCAGCAAAGGAAAAGGGGGAGTCCTCTATGGCTACACCTTC. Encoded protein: CASKGKGGVLYGYTF.

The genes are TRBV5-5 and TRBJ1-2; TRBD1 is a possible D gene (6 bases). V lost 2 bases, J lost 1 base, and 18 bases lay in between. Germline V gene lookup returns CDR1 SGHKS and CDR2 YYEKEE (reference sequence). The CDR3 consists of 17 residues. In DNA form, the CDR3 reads TGTGCCAGCAGCTTCGGACAGATAGCCACCTTTAACTATGGCTACACCTTC. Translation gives CASSFGQIATFNYGYTF.

In DNA, the CDR3 is TGTGCCAGCACCGCCTCGGACGGCTTCAATGAGCAGTTCTTC. Protein product: CASTASDGFNEQFF. The chain uses TRBV7-9 and TRBJ2-1; D not resolved. There are 14 residues in the CDR3. Germline assignment: CDR1 SEHNR and CDR2 FQNEAQ (reference sequence). Trimming shortened V by 7 bases and J by 6 bases, and 16 bases separated the two germline ends.